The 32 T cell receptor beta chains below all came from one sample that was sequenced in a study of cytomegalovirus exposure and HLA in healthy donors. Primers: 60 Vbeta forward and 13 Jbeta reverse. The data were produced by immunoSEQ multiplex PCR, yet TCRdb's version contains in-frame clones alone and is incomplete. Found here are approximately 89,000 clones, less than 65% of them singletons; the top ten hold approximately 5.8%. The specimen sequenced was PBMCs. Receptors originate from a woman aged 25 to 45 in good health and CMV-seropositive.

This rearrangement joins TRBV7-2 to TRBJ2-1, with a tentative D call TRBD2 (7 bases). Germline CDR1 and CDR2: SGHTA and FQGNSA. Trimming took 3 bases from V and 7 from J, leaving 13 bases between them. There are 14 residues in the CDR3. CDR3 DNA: TGTGCCAGCAGCTTTAGGGGGGGAATAAATGAGCAGTTCTTC. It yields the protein CASSFRGGINEQFF.

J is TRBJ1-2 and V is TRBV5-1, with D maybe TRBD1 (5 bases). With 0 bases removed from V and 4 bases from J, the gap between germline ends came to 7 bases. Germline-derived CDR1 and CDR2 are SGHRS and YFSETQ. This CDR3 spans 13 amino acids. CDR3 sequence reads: CASSLAGGYGYTF. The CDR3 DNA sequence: TGCGCCAGCAGCTTGGCGGGGGGCTATGGCTACACCTTC. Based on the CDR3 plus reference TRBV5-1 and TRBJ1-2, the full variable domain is KAGVTQTPRYLIKTRGQQVTLSCSPISGHRSVSWYQQTPGQGLQFLFEYFSETQRNKGNFPGRFSGRQFSNSRSEMNVSTLELGDSALYLCASSLAGGYGYTFGSGTRLTVV.

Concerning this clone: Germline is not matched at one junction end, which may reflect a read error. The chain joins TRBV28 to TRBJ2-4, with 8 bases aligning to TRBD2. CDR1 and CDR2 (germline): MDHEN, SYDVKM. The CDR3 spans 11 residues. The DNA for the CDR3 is TGTGCCAGCAGTTCTGGGACTAGAAGAAACTTC. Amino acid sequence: CASSSGTRRNF.

The CDR3 region is CASSYNTEPLHF. Written as DNA, the CDR3 is TGCGCCAGCAGCTACAACACAGAGCCCCTCCACTTT. V is TRBV5-1 and J is TRBJ1-6; D unresolved. CDR1 and CDR2 from the germline V gene are SGHRS and YFSETQ. Trimming removed 3 bases at V and 13 bases at J, with 11 bases between. The CDR3 spans 12 residues. Together with reference TRBV5-1 and TRBJ1-6, the CDR3 gives the full variable domain: KAGVTQTPRYLIKTRGQQVTLSCSPISGHRSVSWYQQTPGQGLQFLFEYFSETQRNKGNFPGRFSGRQFSNSRSEMNVSTLELGDSALYLCASSYNTEPLHFGNGTRLTVT.

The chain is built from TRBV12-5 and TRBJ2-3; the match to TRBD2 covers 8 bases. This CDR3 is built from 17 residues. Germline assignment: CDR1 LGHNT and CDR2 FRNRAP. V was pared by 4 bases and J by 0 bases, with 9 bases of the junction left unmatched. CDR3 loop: CASGSILAGSSTDTQYF. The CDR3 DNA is TGTGCTAGTGGTTCCATATTAGCGGGGTCGAGCACAGATACGCAGTATTTT.

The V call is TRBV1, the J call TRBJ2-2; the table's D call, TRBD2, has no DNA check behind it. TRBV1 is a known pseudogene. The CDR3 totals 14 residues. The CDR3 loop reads CTSTPGGHTGELFF. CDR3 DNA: TGCACCAGCACCCCGGGGGGGCACACCGGGGAGCTGTTTTTT.

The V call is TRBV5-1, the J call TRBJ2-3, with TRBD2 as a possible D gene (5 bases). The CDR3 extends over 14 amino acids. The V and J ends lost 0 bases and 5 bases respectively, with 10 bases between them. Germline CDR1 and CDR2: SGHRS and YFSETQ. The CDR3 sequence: CASSLVGSKDTQYF. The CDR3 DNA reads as TGCGCCAGCAGCTTGGTAGGGAGTAAAGATACGCAGTATTTT.

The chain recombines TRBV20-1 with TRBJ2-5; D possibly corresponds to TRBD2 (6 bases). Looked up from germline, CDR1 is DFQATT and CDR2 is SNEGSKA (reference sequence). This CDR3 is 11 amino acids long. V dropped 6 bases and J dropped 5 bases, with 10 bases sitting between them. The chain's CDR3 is CSAAGRETQYF. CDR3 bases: TGCAGTGCGGCAGGGAGGGAGACCCAGTACTTC.

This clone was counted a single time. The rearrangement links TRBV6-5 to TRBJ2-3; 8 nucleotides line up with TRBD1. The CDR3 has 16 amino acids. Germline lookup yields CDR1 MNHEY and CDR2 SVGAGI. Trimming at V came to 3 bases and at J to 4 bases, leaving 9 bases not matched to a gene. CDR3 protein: CASSYIAGGSADTQYF. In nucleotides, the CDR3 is TGTGCCAGCAGTTATATCGCAGGGGGCTCAGCAGATACGCAGTATTTT.

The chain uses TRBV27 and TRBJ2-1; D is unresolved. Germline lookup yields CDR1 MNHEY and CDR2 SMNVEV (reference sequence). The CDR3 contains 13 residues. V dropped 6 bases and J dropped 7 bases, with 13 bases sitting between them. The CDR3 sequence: CASSRMTGNEQFF. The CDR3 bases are TGTGCCAGCAGCCGAATGACTGGGAATGAGCAGTTCTTC.

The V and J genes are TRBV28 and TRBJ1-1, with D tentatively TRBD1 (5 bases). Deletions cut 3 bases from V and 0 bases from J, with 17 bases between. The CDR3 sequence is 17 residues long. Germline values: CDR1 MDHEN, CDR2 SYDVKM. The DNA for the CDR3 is TGTGCCAGCAGTTTCCCCCGGGGGGACCAAATGAACACTGAAGCTTTCTTT. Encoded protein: CASSFPRGDQMNTEAFF.

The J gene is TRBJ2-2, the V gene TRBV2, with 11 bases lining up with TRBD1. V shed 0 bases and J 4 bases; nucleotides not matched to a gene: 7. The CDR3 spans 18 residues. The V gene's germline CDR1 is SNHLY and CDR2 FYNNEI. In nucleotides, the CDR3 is TGTGCCAGCAGTGAAGCGCGACTAGGGACAGGGGGCACCGGGGAGCTGTTTTTT. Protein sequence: CASSEARLGTGGTGELFF.

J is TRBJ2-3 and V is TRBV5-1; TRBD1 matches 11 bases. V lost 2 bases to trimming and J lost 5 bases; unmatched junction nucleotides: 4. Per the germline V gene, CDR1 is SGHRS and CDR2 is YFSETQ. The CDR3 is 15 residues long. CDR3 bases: TGCGCCAGCAGCTTAGGGACAGGGGGTTTAGATACGCAGTATTTT. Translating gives CASSLGTGGLDTQYF.

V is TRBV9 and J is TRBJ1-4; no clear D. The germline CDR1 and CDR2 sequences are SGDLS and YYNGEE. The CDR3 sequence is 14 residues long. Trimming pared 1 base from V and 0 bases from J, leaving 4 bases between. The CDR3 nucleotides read TGTGCCAGCAGCGTAACAGCAACTAATGAAAAACTGTTTTTT. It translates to CASSVTATNEKLFF.

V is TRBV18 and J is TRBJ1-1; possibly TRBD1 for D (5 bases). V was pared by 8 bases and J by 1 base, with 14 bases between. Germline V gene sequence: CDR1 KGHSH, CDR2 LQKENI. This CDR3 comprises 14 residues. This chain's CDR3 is CASRVNGGNTEAFF. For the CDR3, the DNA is TGTGCCAGCCGTGTAAACGGGGGGAACACTGAAGCTTTCTTT.

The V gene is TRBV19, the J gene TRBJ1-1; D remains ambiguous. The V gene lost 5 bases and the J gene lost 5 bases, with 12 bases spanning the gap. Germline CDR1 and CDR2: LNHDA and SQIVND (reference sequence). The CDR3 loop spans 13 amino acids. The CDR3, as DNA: TGTGCCAGTAGTGGCAGGCCCCCTACTGAAGCTTTCTTT. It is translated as CASSGRPPTEAFF. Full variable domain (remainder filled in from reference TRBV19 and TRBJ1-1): DGGITQSPKYLFRKEGQNVTLSCEQNLNHDAMYWYRQDPGQGLRLIYYSQIVNDFQKGDIAEGYSVSREKKESFPLTVTSAQKNPTAFYLCASSGRPPTEAFFGQGTRLTVV.

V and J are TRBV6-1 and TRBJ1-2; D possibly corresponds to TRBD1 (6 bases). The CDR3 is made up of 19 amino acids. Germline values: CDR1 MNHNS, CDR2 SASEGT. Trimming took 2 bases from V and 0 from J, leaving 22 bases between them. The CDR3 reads CASSEYQDGRGFTNYGYTF. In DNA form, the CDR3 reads TGTGCCAGCAGTGAATATCAGGATGGCAGGGGTTTTACTAACTATGGCTACACCTTC.

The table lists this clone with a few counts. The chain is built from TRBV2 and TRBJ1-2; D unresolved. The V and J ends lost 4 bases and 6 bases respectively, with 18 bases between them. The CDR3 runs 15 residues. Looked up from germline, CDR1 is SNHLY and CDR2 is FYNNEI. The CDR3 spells CASSALQAPLDGYTF. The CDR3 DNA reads TGTGCCAGCAGTGCACTCCAGGCCCCCTTGGATGGCTACACCTTC.

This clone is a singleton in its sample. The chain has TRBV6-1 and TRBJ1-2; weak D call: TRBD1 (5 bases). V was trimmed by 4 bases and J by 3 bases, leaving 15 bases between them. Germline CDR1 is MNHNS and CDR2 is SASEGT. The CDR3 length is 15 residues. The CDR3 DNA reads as TGTGCCAGCAGTGCTGCCCCGGGGGTCGACTATGGCTACACCTTC. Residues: CASSAAPGVDYGYTF.

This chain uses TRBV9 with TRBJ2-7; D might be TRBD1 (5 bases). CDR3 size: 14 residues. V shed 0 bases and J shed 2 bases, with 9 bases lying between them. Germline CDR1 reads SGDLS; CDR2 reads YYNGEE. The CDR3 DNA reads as TGTGCCAGCAGCGTAGCGTCAGGGCCCTACGAGCAGTACTTC. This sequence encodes CASSVASGPYEQYF.

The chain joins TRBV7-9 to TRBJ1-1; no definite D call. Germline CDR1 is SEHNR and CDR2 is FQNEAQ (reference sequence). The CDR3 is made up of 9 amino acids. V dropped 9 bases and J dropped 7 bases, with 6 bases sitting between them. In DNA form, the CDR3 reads TGTGCCAGTGGACTTGAAGCTTTCTTT. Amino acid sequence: CASGLEAFF. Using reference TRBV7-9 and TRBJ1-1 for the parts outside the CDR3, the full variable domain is DTGVSQNPRHKITKRGQNVTFRCDPISEHNRLYWYRQTLGQGPEFLTYFQNEAQLEKSRLLSDRFSAERPKGSFSTLEIQRTEQGDSAMYLCASGLEAFFGQGTRLTVV.

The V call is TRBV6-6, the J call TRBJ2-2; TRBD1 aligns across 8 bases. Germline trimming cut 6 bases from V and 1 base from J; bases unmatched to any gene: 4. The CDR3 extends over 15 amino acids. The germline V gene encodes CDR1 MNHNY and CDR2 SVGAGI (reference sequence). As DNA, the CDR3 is TGTGCCAGCAGCTCCGGGACAGGGAACACCGGGGAGCTGTTTTTT. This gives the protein CASSSGTGNTGELFF.

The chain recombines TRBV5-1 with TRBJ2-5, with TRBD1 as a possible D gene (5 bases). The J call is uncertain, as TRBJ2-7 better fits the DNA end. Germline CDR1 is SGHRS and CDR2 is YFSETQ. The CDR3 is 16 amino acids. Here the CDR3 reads CASSLDLAGSTYEQYF. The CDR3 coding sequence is TGCGCCAGCAGCTTAGATTTGGCAGGGTCCACCTACGAGCAGTACTTC.

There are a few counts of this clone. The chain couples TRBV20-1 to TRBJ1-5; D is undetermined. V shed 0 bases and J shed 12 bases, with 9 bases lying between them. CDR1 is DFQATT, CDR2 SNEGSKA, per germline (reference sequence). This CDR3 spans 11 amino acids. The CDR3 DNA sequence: TGCAGTGCTAGAGATCTGAGGGACCAGCATTTT. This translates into CSARDLRDQHF.

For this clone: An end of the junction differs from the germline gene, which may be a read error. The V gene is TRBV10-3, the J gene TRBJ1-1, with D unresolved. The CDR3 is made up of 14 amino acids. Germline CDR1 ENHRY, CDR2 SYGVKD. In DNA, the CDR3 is TGTGCCATCAGTGAGTCGTGGTTGAACAGTGAAGCTTTCTTT. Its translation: CAISESWLNSEAFF.

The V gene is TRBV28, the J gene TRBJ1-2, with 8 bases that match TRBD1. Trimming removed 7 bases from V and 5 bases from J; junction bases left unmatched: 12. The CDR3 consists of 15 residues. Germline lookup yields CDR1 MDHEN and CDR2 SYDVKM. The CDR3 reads CASIAGDRRTYGYTF. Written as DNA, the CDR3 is TGTGCCAGCATCGCAGGGGACAGGAGGACATATGGCTACACCTTC.

CDR3 sequence: CASPAGIVYNEQFF. CDR3 nucleotides: TGTGCCAGCCCAGCAGGTATAGTCTACAATGAGCAGTTCTTC. The rearrangement uses TRBV5-8 and TRBJ2-1; D gene ambiguous. CDR3 length: 14 amino acids. The V gene's germline CDR1 is SGHTS and CDR2 YDEGEE. V was cut by 7 bases and J by 3 bases, with 14 bases left in between.

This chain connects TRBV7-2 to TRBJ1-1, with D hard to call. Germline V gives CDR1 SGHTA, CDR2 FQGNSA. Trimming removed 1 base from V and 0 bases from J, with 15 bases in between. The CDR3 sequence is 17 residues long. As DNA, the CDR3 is TGTGCCAGCAGCTTAGTGGGCCCGGCGATCATGAACACTGAAGCTTTCTTT. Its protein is CASSLVGPAIMNTEAFF.

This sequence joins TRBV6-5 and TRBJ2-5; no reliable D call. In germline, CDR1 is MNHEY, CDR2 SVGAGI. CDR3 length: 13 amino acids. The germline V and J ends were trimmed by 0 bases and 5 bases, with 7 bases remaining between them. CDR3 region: CASSYSVVETQYF. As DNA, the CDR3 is TGTGCCAGCAGTTACTCGGTAGTGGAGACCCAGTACTTC.

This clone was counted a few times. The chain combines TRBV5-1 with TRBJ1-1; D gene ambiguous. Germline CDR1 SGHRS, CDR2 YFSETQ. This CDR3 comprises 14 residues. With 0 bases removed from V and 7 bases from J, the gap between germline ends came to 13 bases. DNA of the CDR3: TGCGCCAGCAGCTTGGCCGAAGTTGGCAGTGAAGCTTTCTTT. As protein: CASSLAEVGSEAFF.

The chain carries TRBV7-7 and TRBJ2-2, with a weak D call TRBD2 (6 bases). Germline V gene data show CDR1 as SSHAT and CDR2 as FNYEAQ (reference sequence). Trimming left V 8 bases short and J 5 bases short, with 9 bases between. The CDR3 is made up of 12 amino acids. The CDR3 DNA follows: TGTGCCAGCCCGGGAGCTACCGGGGAGCTGTTTTTT. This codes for CASPGATGELFF.

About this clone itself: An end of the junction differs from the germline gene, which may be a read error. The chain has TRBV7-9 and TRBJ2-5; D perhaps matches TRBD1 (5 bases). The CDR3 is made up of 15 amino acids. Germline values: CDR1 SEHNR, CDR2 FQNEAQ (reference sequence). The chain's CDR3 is CSSSFLGRVQETQYF. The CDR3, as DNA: TGTTCCAGCAGCTTCCTGGGGCGAGTCCAAGAGACCCAGTACTTC.